Shown below are 11 T cell receptor beta chains from a single sample sequenced in a study of T-cell reconstitution after alpha-beta-depleted transplantation in children. Unique molecular identifiers tagged the TCRbeta library. Each CDR3 protein gets one entry after TCRdb re-called the PCR reads with MiXCR. The top ten clones hold 0.65% to 0.9% of a sample with 700,000 or so distinct CDR3 sequences, about an eighth of them seen once. The sequences come from PBMCs, collected before TCRalphabeta/CD19-depleted stem cell transplant. Receptors originate from a girl aged 2 to 10 with congenital amegakaryocytic thrombocytopenia, due to receive a stem cell transplant.

The sample holds a few counts of this clonotype. V gene TRBV5-1 combines with J gene TRBJ2-7; 7 positions match TRBD1. V shed 0 bases, J shed 1 base, and the junction held 10 bases outside the gene matches. This CDR3 contains 17 residues. Germline assignment: CDR1 SGHRS and CDR2 YFSETQ. CDR3 nucleotides: TGCGCCAGCAGCTTGGCCAACGAACCGGGACAGTCCTACGAGCAGTACTTC. Protein sequence: CASSLANEPGQSYEQYF.

This chain joins TRBV5-1 and TRBJ2-5; 7 bases are shared with TRBD2. V lost 0 bases and J lost 2; bases outside the gene matches: 4. Germline lookup yields CDR1 SGHRS and CDR2 YFSETQ. This CDR3 has 15 amino acids. The DNA of the CDR3 is TGCGCCAGCAGCTTGGCGCTAGCGGTACAAGAGACCCAGTACTTC. Its translation is CASSLALAVQETQYF.

This clonotype showed up many times. The rearrangement joins TRBV29-1 to TRBJ1-1; D remains unclear. The CDR3 sequence is 12 residues long. The ends were cut back, 3 bases at V and 2 bases at J, with 7 bases in the middle. The germline V gene encodes CDR1 SQVTM and CDR2 ANQGSEA. For the CDR3, the DNA is TGCAGCGTTGACACCGATAACACTGAAGCTTTCTTT. Its protein product is CSVDTDNTEAFF.

The chain employs TRBV30 and TRBJ2-7, with 11 bases identical to TRBD1. J gave up 9 bases and V 0 bases, and 7 bases lay outside the gene matches. Germline lookup yields CDR1 GTSNPN and CDR2 SVGIG (reference sequence). The CDR3 spans 14 residues. CDR3: CAWSVLDRGRVQYF. As DNA, the CDR3 is TGTGCCTGGAGTGTATTGGACAGGGGGCGCGTGCAGTACTTC.

This sequence joins TRBV6-2 or TRBV6-3 and TRBJ2-5; D may be TRBD2 (6 bases). The V and J ends lost 8 bases and 5 bases respectively, with 21 bases between them. The CDR3 contains 15 residues. Germline CDR1 and CDR2: MNHEY and SVGEGT. CDR3 coding DNA: TGTGCCAGCGGAACCAGGAGGGCCGGGGACGAGACCCAGTACTTC. Amino acids: CASGTRRAGDETQYF.

This clonotype was counted only a few times. The chain uses TRBV20-1 and TRBJ2-7; TRBD2 agrees at 8 bases. V gave up 6 bases and J gave up 4 bases; unmatched junction bases: 8. CDR1 and CDR2 (germline): DFQATT, SNEGSKA (reference sequence). This CDR3 has 13 amino acids. This CDR3 reads CSARAGGRYEQYF. The CDR3 DNA reads as TGCAGTGCGCGGGCGGGAGGTCGATACGAGCAGTACTTC.

The genes are TRBV6-1 and TRBJ1-2; 8 bases align to TRBD1. J lost 6 bases, V lost 6 bases, and 9 bases had no gene match. The CDR3 is made up of 14 amino acids. Germline V gene lookup returns CDR1 MNHNS and CDR2 SASEGT. CDR3 sequence reads: CASRDDQGANGYTF. In DNA, the CDR3 is TGTGCCAGCAGGGATGACCAGGGGGCGAATGGCTACACCTTC.

The V and J genes are TRBV7-9 and TRBJ1-5; the D gene is possibly TRBD1 (5 bases). This CDR3 comprises 15 residues. Trimming removed 5 bases at V and 3 bases at J, with 14 bases between. CDR1 SEHNR and CDR2 FQNEAQ come from the germline V gene (reference sequence). The CDR3 sequence is CASSGPSDTNQPQHF. CDR3 DNA sequence: TGTGCCAGCAGCGGACCATCGGACACCAATCAGCCCCAGCATTTT.

The rearrangement uses TRBV29-1 and TRBJ1-1; 10 bases are shared with TRBD1. J was trimmed by 0 bases and V by 7 bases; bases with no gene match: 8. The CDR3 is made up of 15 amino acids. Germline V gene data show CDR1 as SQVTM and CDR2 as ANQGSEA. DNA for the CDR3: TGCAGCGGTGACAGGGGGCCGGCCATGAACACTGAAGCTTTCTTT. Its translation is CSGDRGPAMNTEAFF. Full variable domain (rest looked up from reference TRBV29-1 and TRBJ1-1): SAVISQKPSRDICQRGTSLTIQCQVDSQVTMMFWYRQQPGQSLTLIATANQGSEATYESGFVIDKFPISRPNLTFSTLTVSNMSPEDSSIYLCSGDRGPAMNTEAFFGQGTRLTVV.

This clonotype has at least ten counts. V and J are TRBV5-1 and TRBJ2-5; D unresolved. With 1 base removed from V and 2 bases from J, the gap between germline ends came to 9 bases. The CDR3 covers 14 residues. CDR1 and CDR2 from the germline V gene are SGHRS and YFSETQ. Here the CDR3 DNA reads TGCGCCAGCAGCTTGCACAGCCAACAAGAGACCCAGTACTTC. Translated: CASSLHSQQETQYF.

This clonotype was picked up many times. The chain recombines TRBV6-5 with TRBJ2-1; 8 nucleotides agree with TRBD2. The V segment lost 4 bases and the J segment 8 bases; nucleotides outside the gene matches: 7. CDR3 length: 14 residues. Looked up from germline, CDR1 is MNHEY and CDR2 is SVGAGI. CDR3 region: CASSSGTRFHEQFF. The CDR3 DNA reads as TGTGCCAGCAGTTCCGGGACTAGATTCCATGAGCAGTTCTTC.